The source of this T cell receptor beta chain is a study of CD8 T cells in Susac syndrome. Negative isolation yielded CD8+ and CD4+ T cells; FACS enriched TEMRA cells. Random hexamers primed reverse transcription of roughly 0.5 to 1 ug RNA. Amplification of TCR beta CDR3 used immunoSEQ multiplex PCR across 54 Vbeta and 13 Jbeta. TCRdb used MiXCR to reprocess the immunoSEQ multiplex PCR reads, holding one entry per CDR3 protein. The table includes about 200,000 distinct CDR3 sequences, 85% to 95% detected once. The sequencing sample was made of CD4+ T cells from PBMCs. The origin of this receptor is a human donor with multiple sclerosis.

This CDR3 is CASRGESNQPQHF. DNA for the CDR3: TGTGCCAGCAGGGGGGAGAGCAATCAGCCCCAGCATTTT. The chain joins TRBV2 to TRBJ1-5, with a weak D call TRBD1 (5 bases). Per the germline V gene, CDR1 is SNHLY and CDR2 is FYNNEI. Trimming pared 6 bases from V and 1 base from J, leaving 7 bases between. The CDR3 spans 13 residues.